The 8 T cell receptor beta chains presented below share a single source sample, sequenced in a study of T cells after yellow fever vaccination. Each CDR3 protein gets one entry after TCRdb re-called the 5' RACE reads with MiXCR. Counted here are 250,000 to 300,000 distinct CDR3 sequences, 10% to 15% occurring once; the ten biggest clones make up approximately 0.49%. Material: CD4+ T cells sorted from PBMCs, obtained 45 days after the yellow fever booster vaccination. These receptors originate from a man aged 30-40 years who received the YFV17D yellow fever vaccine.

At least ten counts were recorded for this clonotype. The gene calls are TRBV25-1 and TRBJ2-7; 11 nucleotides agree with TRBD1. The junction had 13 bases not matched to a gene; V was cut back by 6 bases and J by 6 bases. Germline CDR1 and CDR2: MGHDK and SYGVNS. The length of the CDR3 is 16 residues. The CDR3 DNA is TGTGCCAGCAGCGACGAGAGGGGACAGGGGGGTCCCGAGCAGTACTTC. Translated: CASSDERGQGGPEQYF.

This clonotype came up many times. The V and J genes are TRBV12-3 or TRBV12-4 and TRBJ2-3, with 9 nucleotides matching TRBD2. The CDR3 runs 14 residues. Trimming took 2 bases from V and 3 from J; bases not matched to a gene: 0. The CDR3 DNA reads TGTGCCAGCAGTTTAAGCGGGAGGACAGATACGCAGTATTTT. Amino acids: CASSLSGRTDTQYF.

This clonotype was counted between two and nine times. This chain uses TRBV29-1 with TRBJ2-1; 7 bases are a match to TRBD2. This CDR3 has 14 amino acids. V was clipped by 4 bases and J by 9 bases; unmatched bases: 12. Per the germline V gene, CDR1 is SQVTM and CDR2 is ANQGSEA. CDR3 nucleotide sequence: TGCAGCGTTGCCGTAGCGGGCGCTGGGGCTGAGCAGTTCTTC. Its translation: CSVAVAGAGAEQFF.

The chain links TRBV5-1 to TRBJ2-5, with D unresolved. Per the germline V gene, CDR1 is SGHRS and CDR2 is YFSETQ. The CDR3 contains 14 residues. Trimming removed 1 base at V and 5 bases at J, with 12 bases between. The CDR3 nucleotides read TGCGCCAGCAGCTTGATGCCCACTGGGGAGACCCAGTACTTC. This translates into CASSLMPTGETQYF.

This clonotype has just a few counts. The chain has TRBV19 and TRBJ2-1; 10 bases agree with TRBD2. This CDR3 has 13 residues. In germline, CDR1 is LNHDA, CDR2 SQIVND (reference sequence). The ends lost 8 bases at V and 13 bases at J; junction bases unmatched: 11. CDR3 residues: CASGDLAGVSQFF. Here the CDR3 DNA reads TGTGCCAGTGGAGACCTAGCGGGAGTCAGCCAGTTCTTC.

The chain recombines TRBV5-1 with TRBJ2-7; D unclear. Germline V gene lookup returns CDR1 SGHRS and CDR2 YFSETQ. Trimming took off 4 bases at V and 0 bases at J, with 5 bases between the two ends. The CDR3 runs 12 residues. The CDR3 sequence is CASSVFSYEQYF. The DNA of the CDR3 is TGCGCCAGCAGCGTCTTCTCCTACGAGCAGTACTTC.

This clonotype was found a few times. The rearrangement joins TRBV7-2 to TRBJ2-1; the D is unclear. The CDR3 is 12 residues long. Germline lookup yields CDR1 SGHTA and CDR2 FQGNSA. The V end lost 3 bases, the J end lost 10 bases, and 10 bases lay between the germline ends. CDR3 region: CASSFRLGEQFF. Written as DNA, the CDR3 is TGTGCCAGCAGCTTTAGGCTAGGGGAGCAGTTCTTC.

Only a few counts were recorded for this clonotype. The V gene is TRBV3-1, the J gene TRBJ2-7; TRBD2 matches 8 bases. Germline V gene data show CDR1 as LGHDT and CDR2 as YNNKEL (reference sequence). The CDR3 is 16 residues long. J gave up 5 bases and V 4 bases, and 13 bases lay outside the gene matches. The CDR3 loop reads CASSPGKVAGFNEQYF. The CDR3 DNA reads as TGTGCCAGCAGCCCCGGGAAGGTAGCGGGATTCAACGAGCAGTACTTC.